The clone carrying this T cell receptor beta chain showed up just a few times. The sample belongs to a study of molecular identifiers for immune sequencing clone quantification. TCRdb itself ran the PCR reads through MiXCR, one entry per CDR3 protein. The data show approximately 500,000 distinct CDR3 sequences, roughly 25% seen once. Sample: naive CD8+ T cells from blood, with Jurkat cell RNA spiked in. Specified subset: FACS-sorted CD8+CD4-CCR7+CD45RA+ naive T cells. This sequence originates from a human donor in good health. Some libraries in this study had Jurkat cell RNA spiked in.

The CDR3 nucleotides are TGTGCCAGCAGCCTGGCAGGACAGGGGATTATCTACGAGCAGTACTTC. Its translation is CASSLAGQGIIYEQYF. This chain connects TRBV5-6 to TRBJ2-7, with 9 nucleotides matching TRBD1. CDR3 length: 16 amino acids. Germline V gene lookup returns CDR1 SGHDT and CDR2 YYEEEE. V lost 4 bases to trimming and J lost 3 bases; unmatched junction nucleotides: 11.